These 10 T cell receptor beta chains came from one sample sequenced in a study of T-cell memory formation after mild COVID-19. From the 5' RACE reads, TCRdb called clonotypes with MiXCR, one entry per CDR3 protein. Altogether some 440,000 distinct CDR3 sequences are present, around a quarter being singletons, with the ten largest covering around 13%. The specimen sequenced was PBMCs or a T cell subset sorted from them (not recorded which). The origin of the receptors is an adult woman who had mild COVID-19 (a few samples of this study predate the infection). Cell type and time point are not known.

Only a few counts were recorded for this clonotype. This chain's CDR3 is CSGLGRDTGELFF. Here the CDR3 DNA reads TGCAGCGGACTAGGACGGGACACCGGGGAGCTGTTTTTT. The chain links TRBV29-1 to TRBJ2-2, with TRBD2 as a possible D gene (6 bases). The CDR3 length is 13 residues. Trimming removed 7 bases at V and 3 bases at J, with 12 bases between. The germline V gene has CDR1 SQVTM and CDR2 ANQGSEA.

This clonotype was counted only a few times. The rearrangement joins TRBV6-5 to TRBJ2-1, with 9 bases that match TRBD1. Trimming cost V 5 bases and J 4 bases; bases outside gene matches: 6. CDR1 is MNHEY, CDR2 SVGAGI, per germline. The CDR3 has 15 amino acids. CDR3 in DNA: TGTGCCAGCAGTGCAGGACAGGGGTGGTACAATGAGCAGTTCTTC. As protein: CASSAGQGWYNEQFF.

At least ten counts were recorded for this clonotype. The gene calls are TRBV3-1 and TRBJ2-2; D is unresolved. CDR1 LGHDT and CDR2 YNNKEL come from the germline V gene (reference sequence). Trimming left V 3 bases short and J 3 bases short, with 17 bases between. This CDR3 contains 17 residues. The CDR3 DNA follows: TGTGCCAGCAGCCACGGTTTGGGTCAGCTTGACACCGGGGAGCTGTTTTTT. Amino acid sequence: CASSHGLGQLDTGELFF.

J is TRBJ2-2 and V is TRBV9; 10 nucleotides agree with TRBD2. The J segment lost 5 bases and the V segment lost 3 bases, leaving 1 base of the junction unmatched. The germline CDR1 and CDR2 sequences are SGDLS and YYNGEE. This CDR3 spans 14 amino acids. CDR3 region: CASSGSGRTGELFF. CDR3 in DNA: TGTGCCAGCAGCGGTAGCGGGAGGACCGGGGAGCTGTTTTTT.

The chain combines TRBV5-1 with TRBJ1-1; D not resolved. V lost 1 base, J lost 0 bases, and 13 bases lay in between. CDR1 and CDR2 (germline): SGHRS, YFSETQ. The CDR3 spans 16 residues. The CDR3: CASSLLGSEMNTEAFF. As DNA, the CDR3 is TGCGCCAGCAGCTTGCTCGGTTCGGAGATGAACACTGAAGCTTTCTTT.

The table lists this clonotype with many counts. The rearrangement joins TRBV29-1 to TRBJ2-4; D gene ambiguous. The CDR3 is made up of 15 amino acids. Per the germline V gene, CDR1 is SQVTM and CDR2 is ANQGSEA. V lost 4 bases, J lost 6 bases, and 19 bases lay in between. The CDR3 reads CSVGAATILGNIQYF. The CDR3, as DNA: TGCAGCGTTGGGGCCGCCACTATCTTGGGAAACATTCAGTACTTC.

The chain combines TRBV19 with TRBJ2-7; no definite D call. V was trimmed by 3 bases and J by 6 bases, leaving 9 bases between them. There are 12 residues in the CDR3. The germline V gene has CDR1 LNHDA and CDR2 SQIVND (reference sequence). The CDR3 loop is CASSIRSGEQYF. The CDR3 region has the DNA TGTGCCAGTAGTATCCGGAGTGGCGAGCAGTACTTC.

This clonotype has only a few counts. The J gene is TRBJ2-1, the V gene TRBV20-1; 12 nucleotides line up with TRBD2. The CDR3 runs to 16 residues. Trimming at V came to 5 bases and at J to 0 bases, leaving 5 bases not matched to a gene. The germline gives CDR1 DFQATT, CDR2 SNEGSKA (reference sequence). In DNA form, the CDR3 reads TGCAGTGCTCTCGGACTAGCGGGGAGCTCCTACAATGAGCAGTTCTTC. Protein sequence: CSALGLAGSSYNEQFF.

The chain couples TRBV7-2 to TRBJ1-1; maybe TRBD1 (6 bases). V gave up 2 bases and J gave up 11 bases, with 15 bases separating them. The CDR3 is made up of 13 amino acids. Germline V gene lookup returns CDR1 SGHTA and CDR2 FQGNSA. The CDR3 is CASSLLQDSFAFF. DNA of the CDR3: TGTGCCAGCAGCTTACTCCAGGACAGTTTTGCTTTCTTT.

V is TRBV5-1 and J is TRBJ2-5, with D maybe TRBD1 (5 bases). CDR1 and CDR2 (germline): SGHRS, YFSETQ. This CDR3 contains 14 residues. V lost 0 bases and J lost 5, with 11 bases in between. The CDR3 region is CASSLGRTRETQYF. The CDR3 coding sequence is TGCGCCAGCAGCTTGGGACGGACACGGGAGACCCAGTACTTC.